The rows below give T cell receptor beta chains drawn from one sample of a study of blood T cell repertoires in COVID-19. Sequencing used immunoSEQ multiplex PCR; TCRdb keeps in-frame clones, though not all of them. This sample has roughly 60,000 clones; approximately 80% occur once, and the top ten carry around 9.6%. Source material: peripheral blood. The receptors shown here come from a man aged 45-65 years with COVID-19, enrolled during active disease. CDR3s include the opening cysteine and the closing phenylalanine or tryptophan. D genes are given only for firm matches. Clone size is given for some rows only: seen once, a few or many times, or a class if the clone is expanded.

NA TRBJ1-1 TRBV28 TRBD1 CASSPRTGVNTEAFF TGTGCCAGCAGCCCTAGGACAGGGGTGAACACTGAAGCTTTCTTT
NA TRBJ2-7 TRBV10-3 TRBD1 CAIRGQAEQYF TGTGCCATCAGGGGACAGGCCGAGCAGTACTTC
NA TRBJ1-1 TRBV5-1 NA CASSSSAFVNTEAFF TGCGCCAGCAGCTCGTCAGCGTTCGTGAACACTGAAGCTTTCTTT
NA TRBJ2-1 TRBV28 NA CATRTLGAFNEQFF TGTGCCACCAGGACCCTCGGAGCATTCAATGAGCAGTTCTTC
NA TRBJ1-1 TRBV28 NA CASFLRLNTEAFF TGTGCCAGTTTCCTCCGGTTGAACACTGAAGCTTTCTTT
few TRBJ2-5 TRBV19 NA CASSAPGSLETQYF TGTGCCAGTAGTGCCCCGGGGAGCCTAGAGACCCAGTACTTC
NA TRBJ1-3 TRBV4-2 TRBD1 CASSHSDRDSGNTIYF TGTGCCAGCAGCCATTCCGACAGGGACTCTGGAAACACCATATATTTT
NA TRBJ2-7 TRBV28 NA CASSFPSAPGSRDYEQYF TGTGCCAGCAGTTTCCCTTCCGCGCCCGGGTCGCGGGACTACGAGCAGTACTTC
NA TRBJ1-1 TRBV6-5 NA CASSYFPEVGTEAFF TGTGCCAGCAGTTACTTCCCTGAGGTGGGCACTGAAGCTTTCTTT
NA TRBJ1-1 TRBV28 NA CASSREATEAFF TGTGCCAGCAGTCGGGAAGCGACTGAAGCTTTCTTT
NA TRBJ2-1 TRBV18 TRBD2 CASSPLKSSGGNEQFF TGTGCCAGCTCACCACTGAAATCTAGCGGGGGCAATGAGCAGTTCTTC
NA TRBJ2-2 TRBV6-5 NA CARRGGVGELFF TGTGCCAGGAGGGGGGGAGTCGGGGAGCTGTTTTTT
NA TRBJ2-5 TRBV5-1 TRBD1 CASRFPGQVETQYF TGCGCCAGCAGGTTCCCGGGACAGGTAGAGACCCAGTACTTC
NA TRBJ2-7 TRBV6-5 TRBD1 CASSYQQGFGYEQYF TGTGCCAGCAGTTACCAACAGGGGTTCGGCTACGAGCAGTACTTC
few TRBJ1-1 TRBV5-1 NA CASSLFGKGTEAFF TGCGCCAGCAGCTTGTTCGGGAAAGGCACTGAAGCTTTCTTT
NA TRBJ2-1 TRBV6-2/TRBV6-3 NA CASSGAVVSYNEQFF TGTGCCAGCAGTGGGGCCGTGGTGTCCTACAATGAGCAGTTCTTC
few TRBJ1-2 TRBV4-1 TRBD1 CASSQPGQKGNGYTF TGCGCCAGCAGCCAACCGGGACAGAAGGGCAATGGCTACACCTTC